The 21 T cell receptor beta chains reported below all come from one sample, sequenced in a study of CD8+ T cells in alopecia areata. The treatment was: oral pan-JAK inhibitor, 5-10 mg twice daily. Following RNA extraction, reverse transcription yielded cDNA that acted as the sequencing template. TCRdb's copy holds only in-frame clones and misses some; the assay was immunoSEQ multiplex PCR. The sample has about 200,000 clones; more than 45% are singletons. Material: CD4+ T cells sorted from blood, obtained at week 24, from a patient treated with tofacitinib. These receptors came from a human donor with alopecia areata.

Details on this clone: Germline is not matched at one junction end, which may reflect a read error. The CDR3 nucleotides read TGTGCCAGCAGTTTGGGCTACGACTGGATCTACGAGCAGTACTTC. Its translation is CASSLGYDWIYEQYF. The V gene is TRBV5-6, the J gene TRBJ2-7; D call uncertain. This CDR3 region has 15 residues. From germline, CDR1 is SGHDT and CDR2 YYEEEE.

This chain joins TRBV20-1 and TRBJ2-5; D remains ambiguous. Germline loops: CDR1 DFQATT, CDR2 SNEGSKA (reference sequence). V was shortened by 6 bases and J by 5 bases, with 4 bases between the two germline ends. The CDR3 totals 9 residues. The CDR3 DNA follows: TGCAGTGCCCCGGAGACCCAGTACTTC. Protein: CSAPETQYF.

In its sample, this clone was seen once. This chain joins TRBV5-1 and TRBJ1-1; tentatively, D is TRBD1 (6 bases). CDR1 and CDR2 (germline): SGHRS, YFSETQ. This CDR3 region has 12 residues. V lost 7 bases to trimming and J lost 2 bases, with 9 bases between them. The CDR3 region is CASWTENTEAFF. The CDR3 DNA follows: TGCGCCAGCTGGACAGAAAACACTGAAGCTTTCTTT.

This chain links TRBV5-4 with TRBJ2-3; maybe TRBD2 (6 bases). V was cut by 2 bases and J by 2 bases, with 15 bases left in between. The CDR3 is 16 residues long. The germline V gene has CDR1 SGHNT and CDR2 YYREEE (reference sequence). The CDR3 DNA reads TGTGCCAGCAGCTTTAGTAGCGGATCTCACACAGATACGCAGTATTTT. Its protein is CASSFSSGSHTDTQYF.

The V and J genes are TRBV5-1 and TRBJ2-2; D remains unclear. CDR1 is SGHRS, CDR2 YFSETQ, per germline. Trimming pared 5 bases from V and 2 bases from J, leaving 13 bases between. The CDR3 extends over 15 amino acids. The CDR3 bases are TGCGCCAGCAGGTCGACGAGGTCCAACACCGGGGAGCTGTTTTTT. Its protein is CASRSTRSNTGELFF.

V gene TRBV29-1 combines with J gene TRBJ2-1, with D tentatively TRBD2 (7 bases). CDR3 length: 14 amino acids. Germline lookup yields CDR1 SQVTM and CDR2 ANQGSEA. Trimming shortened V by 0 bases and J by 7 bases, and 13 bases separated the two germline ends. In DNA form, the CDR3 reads TGCAGCGTTGAAGATTGGGGGGGGGCGAATGAGCAGTTCTTC. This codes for CSVEDWGGANEQFF.

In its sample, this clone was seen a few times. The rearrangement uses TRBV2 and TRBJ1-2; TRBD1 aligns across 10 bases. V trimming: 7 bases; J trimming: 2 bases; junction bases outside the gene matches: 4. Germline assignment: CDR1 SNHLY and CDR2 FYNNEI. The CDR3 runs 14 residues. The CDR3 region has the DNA TGTGCCAGCACCCGGACAGGGGGGAACTATGGCTACACCTTC. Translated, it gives CASTRTGGNYGYTF.

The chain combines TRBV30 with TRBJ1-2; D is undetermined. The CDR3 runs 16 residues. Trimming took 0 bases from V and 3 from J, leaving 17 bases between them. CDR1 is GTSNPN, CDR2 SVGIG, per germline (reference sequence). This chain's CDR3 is CAWSVPRTAPHYGYTF. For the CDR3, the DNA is TGTGCCTGGAGTGTACCCCGGACGGCCCCGCACTATGGCTACACCTTC.

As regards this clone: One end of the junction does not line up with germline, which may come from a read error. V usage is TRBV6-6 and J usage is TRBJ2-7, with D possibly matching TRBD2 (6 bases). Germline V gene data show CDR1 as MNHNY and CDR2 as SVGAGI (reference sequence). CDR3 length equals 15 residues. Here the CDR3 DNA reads TGTGCCAGCAGTTCTCCTTCGGGACTCTCCCACGAGCAGTACTTC. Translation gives CASSSPSGLSHEQYF.

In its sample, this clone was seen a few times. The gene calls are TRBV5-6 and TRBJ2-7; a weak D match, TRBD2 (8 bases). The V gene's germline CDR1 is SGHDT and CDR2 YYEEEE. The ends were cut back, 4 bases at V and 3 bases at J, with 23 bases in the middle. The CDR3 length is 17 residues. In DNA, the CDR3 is TGTGCCAGCAGCACACCGCTTAGCGGGACAGTGCTCTACGAGCAGTACTTC. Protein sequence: CASSTPLSGTVLYEQYF.

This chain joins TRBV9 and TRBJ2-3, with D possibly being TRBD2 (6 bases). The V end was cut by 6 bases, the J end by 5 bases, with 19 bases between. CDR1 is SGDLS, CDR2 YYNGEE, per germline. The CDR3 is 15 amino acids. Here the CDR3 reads CASTSLVGRGDTQYF. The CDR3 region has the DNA TGTGCCAGCACCTCTTTAGTCGGGAGAGGAGATACGCAGTATTTT.

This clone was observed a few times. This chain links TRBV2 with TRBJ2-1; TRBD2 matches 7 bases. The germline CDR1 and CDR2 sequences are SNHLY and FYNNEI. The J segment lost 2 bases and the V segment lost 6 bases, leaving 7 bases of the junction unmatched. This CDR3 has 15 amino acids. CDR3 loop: CASRLGGGTYNEQFF. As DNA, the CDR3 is TGTGCCAGCAGACTGGGGGGAGGGACCTACAATGAGCAGTTCTTC.

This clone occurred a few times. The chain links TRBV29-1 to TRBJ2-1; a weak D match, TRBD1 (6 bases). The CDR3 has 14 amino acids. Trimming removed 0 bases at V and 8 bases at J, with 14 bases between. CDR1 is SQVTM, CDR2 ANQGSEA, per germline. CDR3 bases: TGCAGCGTTGAAGAACAGGGTTTCATGGATGAGCAGTTCTTC. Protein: CSVEEQGFMDEQFF.

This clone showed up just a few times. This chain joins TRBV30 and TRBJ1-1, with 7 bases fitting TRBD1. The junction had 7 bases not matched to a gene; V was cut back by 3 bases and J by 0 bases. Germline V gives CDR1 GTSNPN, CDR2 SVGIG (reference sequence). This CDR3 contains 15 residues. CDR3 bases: TGTGCCTGGAGATTCCCGGGACAGATGAACACTGAAGCTTTCTTT. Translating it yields CAWRFPGQMNTEAFF.

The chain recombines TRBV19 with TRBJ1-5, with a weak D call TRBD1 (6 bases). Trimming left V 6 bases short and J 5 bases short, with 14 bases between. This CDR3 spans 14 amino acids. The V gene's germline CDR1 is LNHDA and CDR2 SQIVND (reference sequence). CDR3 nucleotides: TGTGCCAGTAGGGAACAGGGCGTCCATCAGCCCCAGCATTTT. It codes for CASREQGVHQPQHF.

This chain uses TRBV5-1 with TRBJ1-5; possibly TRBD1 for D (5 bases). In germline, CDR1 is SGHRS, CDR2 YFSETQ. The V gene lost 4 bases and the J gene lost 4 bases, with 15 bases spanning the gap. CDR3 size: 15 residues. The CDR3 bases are TGCGCCAGCAGCCTCGGCGGGGGAAGTAATCAGCCCCAGCATTTT. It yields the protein CASSLGGGSNQPQHF.

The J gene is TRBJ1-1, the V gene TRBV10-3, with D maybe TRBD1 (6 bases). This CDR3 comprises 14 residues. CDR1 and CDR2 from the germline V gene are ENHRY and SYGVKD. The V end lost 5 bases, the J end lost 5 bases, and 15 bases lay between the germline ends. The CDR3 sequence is CAISWTAAGTEAFF. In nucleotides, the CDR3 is TGTGCCATCAGTTGGACAGCTGCTGGGACTGAAGCTTTCTTT.

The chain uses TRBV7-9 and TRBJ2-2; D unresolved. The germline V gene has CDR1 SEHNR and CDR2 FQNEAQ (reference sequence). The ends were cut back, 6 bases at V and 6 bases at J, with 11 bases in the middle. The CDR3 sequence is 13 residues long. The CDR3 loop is CASRLAVAGELFF. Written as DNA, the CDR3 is TGTGCCAGCAGACTCGCGGTAGCCGGGGAGCTGTTTTTT.

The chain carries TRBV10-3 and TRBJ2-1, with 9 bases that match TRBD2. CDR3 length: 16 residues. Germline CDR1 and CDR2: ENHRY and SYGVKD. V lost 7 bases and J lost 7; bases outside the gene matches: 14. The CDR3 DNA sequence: TGTGCCATCAAAACTACGGGGGTAGCGGGAGCTAATGAGCAGTTCTTC. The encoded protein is CAIKTTGVAGANEQFF.

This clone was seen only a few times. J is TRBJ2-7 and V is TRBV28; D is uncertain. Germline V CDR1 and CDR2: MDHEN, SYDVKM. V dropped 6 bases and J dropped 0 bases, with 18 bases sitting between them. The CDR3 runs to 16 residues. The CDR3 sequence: CASRSSPGAGSYEQYF. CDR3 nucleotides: TGTGCCAGCAGATCCTCCCCAGGCGCTGGCTCCTACGAGCAGTACTTC.

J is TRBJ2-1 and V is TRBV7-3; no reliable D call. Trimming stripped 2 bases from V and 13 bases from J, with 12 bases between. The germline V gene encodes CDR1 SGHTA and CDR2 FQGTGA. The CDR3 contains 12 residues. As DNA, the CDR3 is TGTGCCAGCAGCTTAGAAGTTGGTACTCAGTTCTTC. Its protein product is CASSLEVGTQFF.